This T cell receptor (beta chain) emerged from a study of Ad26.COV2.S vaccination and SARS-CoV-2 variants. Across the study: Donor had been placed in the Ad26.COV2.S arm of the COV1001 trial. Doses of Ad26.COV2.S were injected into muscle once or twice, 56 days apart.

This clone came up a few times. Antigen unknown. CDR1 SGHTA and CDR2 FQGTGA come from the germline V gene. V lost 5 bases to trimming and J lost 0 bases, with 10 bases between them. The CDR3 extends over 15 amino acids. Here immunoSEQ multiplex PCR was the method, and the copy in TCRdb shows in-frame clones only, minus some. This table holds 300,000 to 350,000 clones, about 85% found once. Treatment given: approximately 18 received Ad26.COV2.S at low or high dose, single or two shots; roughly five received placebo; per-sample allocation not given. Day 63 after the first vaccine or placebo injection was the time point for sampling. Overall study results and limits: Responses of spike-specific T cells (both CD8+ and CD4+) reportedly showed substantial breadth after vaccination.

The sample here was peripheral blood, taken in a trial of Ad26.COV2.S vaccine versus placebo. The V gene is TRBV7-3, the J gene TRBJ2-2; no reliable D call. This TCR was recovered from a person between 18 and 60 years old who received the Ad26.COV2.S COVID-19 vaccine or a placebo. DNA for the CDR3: TGTGCCAGCAGCCCTCCTGGCTCGAACACCGGGGAGCTGTTTTTT. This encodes CASSPPGSNTGELFF.